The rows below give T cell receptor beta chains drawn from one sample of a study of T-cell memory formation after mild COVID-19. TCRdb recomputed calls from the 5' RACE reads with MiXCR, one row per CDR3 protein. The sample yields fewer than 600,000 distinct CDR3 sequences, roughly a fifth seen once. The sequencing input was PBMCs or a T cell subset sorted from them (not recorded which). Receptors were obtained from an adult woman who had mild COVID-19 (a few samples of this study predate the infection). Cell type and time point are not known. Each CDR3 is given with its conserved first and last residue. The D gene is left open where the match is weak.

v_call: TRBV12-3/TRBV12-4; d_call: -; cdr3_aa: CASRGIMETQYF
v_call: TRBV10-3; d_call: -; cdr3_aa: CAISGDYYEQYF
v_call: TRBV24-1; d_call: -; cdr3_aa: CATSDPHSSYNEQFF
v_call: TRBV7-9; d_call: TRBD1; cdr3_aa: CASSLRDSMYTEAFF
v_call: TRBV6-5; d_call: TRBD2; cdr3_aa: CASSYSTGGLADTGELFF
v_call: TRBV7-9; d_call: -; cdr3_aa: CASSEGWKGTQGYTF
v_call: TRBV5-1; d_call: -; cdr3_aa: CASSFRGVEETQYF
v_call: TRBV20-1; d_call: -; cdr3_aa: CSATGAPAVNYGYTF
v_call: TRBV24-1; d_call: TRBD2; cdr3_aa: CATSHPGTSGSPNEQFF
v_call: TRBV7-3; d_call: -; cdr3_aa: CASSFSRDDEQFF
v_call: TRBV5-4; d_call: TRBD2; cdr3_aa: CASSLVSSGSHEQFF
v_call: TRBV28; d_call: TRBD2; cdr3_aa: CASSSPRLAGYNSYEQYF
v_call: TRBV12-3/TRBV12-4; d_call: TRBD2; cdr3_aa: CASRFGTSGGAGTQYF
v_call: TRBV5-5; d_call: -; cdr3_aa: CASSLAVGPQGYEQYF
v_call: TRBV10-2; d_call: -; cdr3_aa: CASRENRATGELFF
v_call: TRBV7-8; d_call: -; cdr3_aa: CASSPQSYTGELFF
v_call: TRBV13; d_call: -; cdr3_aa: CASSTTGLSGANVLTF
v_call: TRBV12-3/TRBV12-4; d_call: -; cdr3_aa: CASSLSGGTYGYTF
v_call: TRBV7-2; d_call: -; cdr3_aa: CASSWDGSSYNSPLHF
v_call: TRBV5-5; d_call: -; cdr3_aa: CASSLERTDTQYF
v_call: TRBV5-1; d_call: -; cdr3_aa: CASSLDLRNEQFF
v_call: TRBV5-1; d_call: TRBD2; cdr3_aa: CASSFGERGGRRDTQYF
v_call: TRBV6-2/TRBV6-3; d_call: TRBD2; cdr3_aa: CASKYSVQAGGYYNEQFF
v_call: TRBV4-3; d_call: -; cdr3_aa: CASSQDRAGNQPQHF
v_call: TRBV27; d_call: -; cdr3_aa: CASRTPITGSSYEQYF
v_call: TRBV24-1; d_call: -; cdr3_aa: CATSDGEGGSEQFF
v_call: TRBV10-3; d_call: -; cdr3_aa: CAISESNQPQHF
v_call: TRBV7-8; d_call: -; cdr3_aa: CASSLTATGSPYTGELFF
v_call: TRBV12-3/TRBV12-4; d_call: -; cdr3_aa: CASYNDSSEKPLHF
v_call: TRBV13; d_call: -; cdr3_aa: CASSFRGSTYEQYF
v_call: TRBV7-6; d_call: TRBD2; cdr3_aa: CASSANSAGGNTYEQYF
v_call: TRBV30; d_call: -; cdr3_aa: CAWSDQDFYGYTF
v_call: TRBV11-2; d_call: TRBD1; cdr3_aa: CASIQGGTTALNTEAFF